This TCR beta chain appears in the sequencing data of a study of blood T cell repertoires in COVID-19. The wider study: The United States, Italy and Spain provided the acute and convalescent COVID-19 samples. Sample material is recorded as cDNA or gDNA derived from T cells, B-cell-depleted T cells, or PBMCs.

As processed by the authors: Reference gene primer amplification in the assay estimated nucleated cell counts. The assay was immunoSEQ multiplex PCR, and TCRdb's table has in-frame clones only and misses some. The DNA was the basis for D and trimming; V, J and clone size are from that table. The repertoire consists of 120,000 or so clones, with around 80% occurring once and the leading ten covering 35% to 40%. This clonotype originated in a man in his forties with active or convalescent COVID-19. The sequenced material came from peripheral blood.

CDR3: CASSATGQGTDTQYF. CDR3 nucleotide sequence: TGTGCCAGCAGCGCGACCGGACAGGGCACAGATACGCAGTATTTT. The chain couples TRBV5-6 to TRBJ2-3, with 7 bases fitting TRBD1. J gave up 1 base and V 4 bases, and 6 bases lay outside the gene matches. The length of the CDR3 is 15 residues. Germline V lookup: CDR1 SGHDT, CDR2 YYEEEE.